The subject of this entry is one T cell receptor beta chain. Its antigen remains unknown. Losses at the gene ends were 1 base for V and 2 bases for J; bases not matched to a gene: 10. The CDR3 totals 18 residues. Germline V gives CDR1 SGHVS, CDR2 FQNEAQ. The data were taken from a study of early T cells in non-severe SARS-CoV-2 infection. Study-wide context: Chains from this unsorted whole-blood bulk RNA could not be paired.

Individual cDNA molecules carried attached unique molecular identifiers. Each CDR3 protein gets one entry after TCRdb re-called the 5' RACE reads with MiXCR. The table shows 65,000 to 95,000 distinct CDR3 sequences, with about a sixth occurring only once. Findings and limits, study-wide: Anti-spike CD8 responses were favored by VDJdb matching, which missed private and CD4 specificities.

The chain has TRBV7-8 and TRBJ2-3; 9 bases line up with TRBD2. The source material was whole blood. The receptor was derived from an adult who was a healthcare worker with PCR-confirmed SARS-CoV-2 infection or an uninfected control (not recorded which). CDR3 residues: CASSLVSASGEITDTQYF. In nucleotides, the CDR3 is TGTGCCAGCAGCTTAGTCTCGGCTAGCGGGGAGATCACAGATACGCAGTATTTT.